These 16 T cell receptor beta chains were sequenced from one sample in a study of technical replicates of blood from several donors. Some clones are missing from TCRdb's copy, which holds only in-frame ones; the method was immunoSEQ multiplex PCR. In the table there are around 73,000 clones, 90% of which are singletons. Sample: PBMCs. These receptors all come from a human donor in good health. Some clones in this sample may be carry-over from other donors' samples.

The chain combines TRBV19 with TRBJ2-7, with 7 bases aligning to TRBD1. This CDR3 spans 14 amino acids. The V gene's germline CDR1 is LNHDA and CDR2 SQIVND (reference sequence). Unmatched junction bases numbered 5, after V lost 6 bases and J lost 0 bases. CDR3 nucleotides: TGTGCCAGTAGCGATGGGACAGCCTCCTACGAGCAGTACTTC. It encodes CASSDGTASYEQYF.

The chain employs TRBV19 and TRBJ2-1; TRBD1 is a possible D gene (5 bases). Germline V gene lookup returns CDR1 LNHDA and CDR2 SQIVND (reference sequence). The CDR3 has 15 residues. Trimming took 6 bases from V and 8 from J, leaving 20 bases between them. CDR3 nucleotides: TGTGCCAGTAGCGTCACAGGATTCTATTCGGATGAGCAGTTCTTC. It codes for CASSVTGFYSDEQFF.

The CDR3 is CASSLVTSGGPAYNEQFF. CDR3 nucleotides: TGTGCCAGCAGTTTAGTGACTAGCGGGGGGCCCGCCTACAATGAGCAGTTCTTC. The rearrangement uses TRBV27 and TRBJ2-1; 13 bases map to TRBD2. V shed 2 bases, J shed 2 bases, and the junction held 6 bases outside the gene matches. CDR3 length: 18 amino acids. The germline V gene has CDR1 MNHEY and CDR2 SMNVEV (reference sequence).

This clone was observed once. V is TRBV7-9 and J is TRBJ2-1; the D is unclear. The V and J ends lost 5 bases and 8 bases respectively, with 10 bases between them. The CDR3 length is 12 residues. Germline V gene sequence: CDR1 SEHNR, CDR2 FQNEAQ (reference sequence). This CDR3 reads CASSPKRDEQFF. The CDR3, as DNA: TGTGCCAGCAGCCCCAAGCGAGATGAGCAGTTCTTC.

The rearrangement links TRBV5-1 to TRBJ2-1; TRBD2 might be the D (6 bases). Germline V CDR1 and CDR2: SGHRS, YFSETQ. The CDR3 spans 15 residues. Trimming stripped 5 bases from V and 4 bases from J, with 16 bases between. The CDR3 sequence: CASRGEEEEYNEQFF. Here the CDR3 DNA reads TGCGCCAGCAGGGGGGAGGAAGAGGAGTACAATGAGCAGTTCTTC.

The chain employs TRBV27 and TRBJ1-2, with TRBD1 matching 7 bases. The CDR3 sequence is 12 residues long. Losses at the gene ends were 5 bases for V and 7 bases for J; bases not matched to a gene: 4. CDR1 and CDR2 from the germline V gene are MNHEY and SMNVEV (reference sequence). In nucleotides, the CDR3 is TGTGCCAGCAGTCCGACAGGGTTTGGCTACACCTTC. Protein sequence: CASSPTGFGYTF.

The chain combines TRBV5-8 with TRBJ2-1; 9 bases are shared with TRBD2. The CDR3 has 15 residues. Trimming took 4 bases from V and 8 from J; bases not matched to a gene: 10. The germline CDR1 and CDR2 sequences are SGHTS and YDEGEE. The CDR3 sequence: CASSLDGGGADEQFF. DNA for the CDR3: TGTGCCAGCAGCCTAGATGGCGGGGGGGCCGATGAGCAGTTCTTC. Based on the CDR3 plus reference TRBV5-8 and TRBJ2-1, the full variable domain is EAGVTQSPTHLIKTRGQQATLRCSPISGHTSVYWYQQALGLGLQFLLWYDEGEERNRGNFPPRFSGRQFPNYSSELNVNALELEDSALYLCASSLDGGGADEQFFGPGTRLTVL.

V gene TRBV7-2 combines with J gene TRBJ1-4, with TRBD1 matching over 9 bases. CDR1 and CDR2 (germline): SGHTA, FQGNSA. The CDR3 runs to 15 residues. Trimming took 5 bases from V and 8 from J; bases not matched to a gene: 9. CDR3 sequence reads: CASSTKTGGYEKLFF. The CDR3 DNA reads TGTGCCAGCAGCACAAAGACAGGGGGTTACGAAAAACTGTTTTTT.

The chain carries TRBV5-4 and TRBJ2-5, with a weak D call TRBD2 (5 bases). Germline V lookup: CDR1 SGHNT, CDR2 YYREEE (reference sequence). The CDR3 extends over 14 amino acids. V was cut by 3 bases and J by 4 bases, with 13 bases left in between. As DNA, the CDR3 is TGTGCCAGCAGCTCGGGAACCCGTCTAGAGACCCAGTACTTC. Its protein is CASSSGTRLETQYF.

J is TRBJ1-1 and V is TRBV4-3; D ambiguous. The CDR3 has 15 residues. Germline lookup yields CDR1 LGHNA and CDR2 YSLEER. V lost 0 bases and J 4 bases, leaving 12 bases between the germline ends. The CDR3: CASSQEVGPSTEAFF. DNA of the CDR3: TGCGCCAGCAGCCAAGAGGTTGGGCCATCCACTGAAGCTTTCTTT.

The genes are TRBV15 and TRBJ2-7; 8 positions match TRBD1. The length of the CDR3 is 15 residues. The junction had 11 bases not matched to a gene; V was cut back by 4 bases and J by 6 bases. Germline CDR1 LNHNV, CDR2 YYDKDF (reference sequence). The CDR3 protein is CATSNDRGPRSEQYF. The CDR3 nucleotides read TGTGCCACCAGCAATGACAGGGGTCCGAGGAGCGAGCAGTACTTC.

V gene TRBV6-5 combines with J gene TRBJ2-5; D is perhaps TRBD2 (5 bases). CDR3 size: 14 residues. V gave up 0 bases and J gave up 5 bases, with 10 bases separating them. Germline V CDR1 and CDR2: MNHEY, SVGAGI. The CDR3 sequence is CASSYSALGETQYF. In DNA form, the CDR3 reads TGTGCCAGCAGTTACTCGGCACTAGGGGAGACCCAGTACTTC.

The genes are TRBV30 and TRBJ2-5, with D maybe TRBD2 (5 bases). Per the germline V gene, CDR1 is GTSNPN and CDR2 is SVGIG (reference sequence). The CDR3 contains 16 residues. Between the trimmed V and J ends, which lost 3 bases and 7 bases, there was a span of 24 bases. CDR3 loop: CAWSSGGGYSFGTQYF. The CDR3 coding sequence is TGTGCCTGGAGCTCTGGTGGCGGGTATTCCTTTGGGACCCAGTACTTC.

The chain couples TRBV7-3 to TRBJ2-3; tentatively, D is TRBD2 (6 bases). The CDR3 has 14 residues. CDR1 and CDR2 from the germline V gene are SGHTA and FQGTGA. Trimming took off 0 bases at V and 6 bases at J, with 10 bases between the two ends. The CDR3 region is CASSLTGGLDTQYF. The CDR3 DNA follows: TGTGCCAGCAGCTTAACGGGAGGTCTGGATACGCAGTATTTT.

This clone was recorded only once. The rearrangement joins TRBV5-6 to TRBJ2-2; 9 nucleotides align to TRBD2. J lost 5 bases, V lost 4 bases, and 9 bases had no gene match. The CDR3 covers 16 residues. Germline V gives CDR1 SGHDT, CDR2 YYEEEE. CDR3 region: CASSATSGGGTGELFF. Written as DNA, the CDR3 is TGTGCCAGCAGCGCGACTAGCGGAGGCGGTACCGGGGAGCTGTTTTTT. Full variable domain (rest looked up from reference TRBV5-6 and TRBJ2-2): DAGVTQSPTHLIKTRGQQVTLRCSPKSGHDTVSWYQQALGQGPQFIFQYYEEEERQRGNFPDRFSGHQFPNYSSELNVNALLLGDSALYLCASSATSGGGTGELFFGEGSRLTVL.

CDR3 residues: CASSAWPRGEKLFF. The CDR3 nucleotides are TGCGCCAGCAGCGCCTGGCCTCGGGGTGAAAAACTGTTTTTT. This rearrangement joins TRBV5-1 to TRBJ1-4; D is unresolved. Germline loops: CDR1 SGHRS, CDR2 YFSETQ. The CDR3 length is 14 residues. V was trimmed by 4 bases and J by 7 bases, leaving 14 bases between them.